These 28 T cell receptor beta chains share one sample of origin, sequenced in a study of cytomegalovirus exposure and HLA in healthy donors. Assay used: immunoSEQ multiplex PCR; TCRdb lists only in-frame clones, some missing. The data hold under 200,000 clones, with around 88% observed a single time. Specimen: PBMCs. These receptor sequences come from a young woman in good health and CMV-seronegative.

The J gene is TRBJ1-5, the V gene TRBV4-2; D gene ambiguous. Between the trimmed V and J ends, which lost 3 bases and 3 bases, there was a span of 12 bases. This CDR3 comprises 15 residues. Germline assignment: CDR1 LGHNA and CDR2 YNFKEQ. CDR3 DNA sequence: TGTGCCAGCAGCCAGCAGGCACAGAACAATCAGCCCCAGCATTTT. Amino acids: CASSQQAQNNQPQHF.

This clone was seen only once. The rearrangement links TRBV10-3 to TRBJ1-1; D is possibly TRBD1 (5 bases). Deletions cut 6 bases from V and 0 bases from J, with 8 bases between. CDR3 length equals 13 residues. Germline V lookup: CDR1 ENHRY, CDR2 SYGVKD. The CDR3 sequence: CAIRGLLNTEAFF. CDR3 nucleotide sequence: TGTGCCATCAGGGGGCTTTTGAACACTGAAGCTTTCTTT.

A few counts support this clone. This rearrangement joins TRBV2 to TRBJ1-6; D unresolved. The CDR3 length is 14 residues. V gave up 4 bases and J gave up 11 bases, with 15 bases separating them. CDR1 is SNHLY, CDR2 FYNNEI, per germline. The CDR3 DNA is TGTGCCAGCAGTGCGGGGAGAGGTTCGGCACCCCTCCACTTT. This gives the protein CASSAGRGSAPLHF.

The chain joins TRBV5-5 to TRBJ2-3, with TRBD1 as a possible D gene (6 bases). V lost 5 bases, J lost 2 bases, and 15 bases lay in between. This CDR3 has 15 residues. Looked up from germline, CDR1 is SGHKS and CDR2 is YYEKEE (reference sequence). This CDR3 reads CASSFRGGLTDTQYF. The CDR3 nucleotides read TGTGCCAGCAGTTTCAGGGGTGGCCTCACAGATACGCAGTATTTT.

The CDR3 DNA sequence: TGTGCCAGCAGCTTAAGTCATTCCGGGACTTATGGTGAAAAACTGTTTTTT. Translation gives CASSLSHSGTYGEKLFF. This rearrangement joins TRBV5-4 to TRBJ1-4; D might be TRBD1 (5 bases). From germline, CDR1 is SGHNT and CDR2 YYREEE (reference sequence). The length of the CDR3 is 17 residues. The V end lost 2 bases, the J end lost 7 bases, and 21 bases lay between the germline ends.

The chain employs TRBV5-6 and TRBJ2-2, with 12 bases lining up with TRBD2. CDR1 SGHDT and CDR2 YYEEEE come from the germline V gene. There are 16 residues in the CDR3. Germline trimming cut 4 bases from V and 6 bases from J; bases unmatched to any gene: 7. The CDR3 here is CASSLRLAGVSGELFF. The CDR3 nucleotides read TGTGCCAGCAGCCTCAGACTAGCGGGAGTGTCCGGGGAGCTGTTTTTT.

This chain connects TRBV5-1 to TRBJ1-2, with D possibly TRBD1 on 6 matching bases. With 1 base removed from V and 2 bases from J, the gap between germline ends came to 12 bases. Germline loops: CDR1 SGHRS, CDR2 YFSETQ. This CDR3 contains 15 residues. CDR3: CASSLFSGVNYGYTF. The CDR3 nucleotides are TGCGCCAGCAGCTTGTTTTCAGGGGTGAACTATGGCTACACCTTC.

This chain joins TRBV6-6 and TRBJ1-2, with 7 nucleotides matching TRBD1. This CDR3 comprises 15 residues. Trimming took 6 bases from V and 2 from J; bases not matched to a gene: 9. Germline V gene lookup returns CDR1 MNHNY and CDR2 SVGAGI (reference sequence). CDR3 loop: CASSASGQANYGYTF. The CDR3 nucleotides are TGTGCCAGCAGCGCAAGCGGACAGGCCAACTATGGCTACACCTTC.

This clone was observed once. With a much larger clone just one base away, this may be a read error. The CDR3 DNA sequence: TGTGCCAGTAGTATAAAGGAACTAGCCTCCAGTGAGCAGTTCTTC. Translation: CASSIKELASSEQFF. The chain has TRBV19 and TRBJ2-1; the D gene is possibly TRBD2 (6 bases). The CDR3 covers 15 residues. The V and J ends lost 2 bases and 9 bases respectively, with 17 bases between them. The germline gives CDR1 LNHDA, CDR2 SQIVND (reference sequence).

This chain connects TRBV2 to TRBJ2-7, with 10 bases aligning to TRBD2. The germline V gene encodes CDR1 SNHLY and CDR2 FYNNEI. V shed 5 bases, J shed 7 bases, and the junction held 17 bases outside the gene matches. CDR3 length: 17 amino acids. This chain's CDR3 is CASSLTGFILAGPEQYF. CDR3 DNA: TGTGCCAGCAGTTTGACAGGGTTTATACTAGCGGGGCCGGAGCAGTACTTC.

J is TRBJ1-1 and V is TRBV18; D ambiguous. There are 13 residues in the CDR3. V gave up 3 bases and J gave up 1 base, with 6 bases separating them. Germline-derived CDR1 and CDR2 are KGHSH and LQKENI. The CDR3 coding sequence is TGTGCCAGCTCACCCGCAGGGAACACTGAAGCTTTCTTT. Amino acid sequence: CASSPAGNTEAFF.

The V and J genes are TRBV7-9 and TRBJ2-7; TRBD1 agrees at 8 bases. V trimming: 4 bases; J trimming: 3 bases; junction bases outside the gene matches: 14. The germline gives CDR1 SEHNR, CDR2 FQNEAQ (reference sequence). The CDR3 is made up of 17 amino acids. CDR3 residues: CASSSTAGQGGSYEQYF. CDR3 nucleotide sequence: TGTGCCAGCAGCTCGACCGCCGGACAGGGAGGTAGCTACGAGCAGTACTTC.

This clone was recorded once. The rearrangement joins TRBV11-3 to TRBJ2-7, with TRBD1 matching 9 bases. Germline lookup yields CDR1 SGHNT and CDR2 YENEEA. CDR3 length: 14 residues. Trimming at V came to 3 bases and at J to 3 bases, leaving 3 bases not matched to a gene. Here the CDR3 DNA reads TGTGCCAGCAGCTTCACAGGGGGCAACTACGAGCAGTACTTC. Protein product: CASSFTGGNYEQYF.

The rearrangement links TRBV14 to TRBJ2-2; 7 bases fit TRBD2. CDR1 is SGHDN, CDR2 FVKESK, per germline. J gave up 9 bases and V 2 bases, and 9 bases lay outside the gene matches. This CDR3 comprises 15 residues. The CDR3 loop reads CASSQSRTSLRELFF. The CDR3 DNA is TGTGCCAGCAGCCAATCCCGGACTAGTCTAAGGGAGCTGTTTTTT.

The chain links TRBV5-4 to TRBJ2-1; TRBD2 matches 12 bases. V lost 1 base to trimming and J lost 7 bases; unmatched junction nucleotides: 6. The CDR3 contains 16 residues. Germline V gene lookup returns CDR1 SGHNT and CDR2 YYREEE (reference sequence). This CDR3 is CASSLSASGRGNEQFF. CDR3 sequence (DNA): TGTGCCAGCAGCTTGTCCGCTAGCGGGAGGGGTAATGAGCAGTTCTTC.

V and J are TRBV27 and TRBJ2-2, with D possibly being TRBD1 (6 bases). CDR1 is MNHEY, CDR2 SMNVEV, per germline (reference sequence). This CDR3 region has 18 residues. Trimming cost V 5 bases and J 1 base, with 20 bases left between them. CDR3 DNA sequence: TGTGCCAGCAGTCCCCTTACAGGGAGCGGTTTGAACACCGGGGAGCTGTTTTTT. Translating it yields CASSPLTGSGLNTGELFF.

The chain couples TRBV6-5 to TRBJ2-3, with 9 bases aligning to TRBD2. Germline assignment: CDR1 MNHEY and CDR2 SVGAGI. V lost 7 bases and J lost 1; bases outside the gene matches: 3. This CDR3 is built from 14 residues. The CDR3 here is CASTSSGGTDTQYF. The CDR3 DNA reads as TGTGCCAGCACCTCTAGCGGGGGCACAGATACGCAGTATTTT.

The rearrangement joins TRBV5-4 to TRBJ1-4; TRBD1 matches at 7 bases. The J segment lost 7 bases and the V segment lost 4 bases, leaving 10 bases of the junction unmatched. CDR1 is SGHNT and CDR2 is YYREEE in the germline V gene (reference sequence). The CDR3 sequence is 15 residues long. CDR3 protein: CASSPPGQSGEKLFF. The CDR3 region has the DNA TGTGCCAGCAGCCCACCGGGACAGTCCGGTGAAAAACTGTTTTTT.

This rearrangement joins TRBV7-2 to TRBJ1-3, with TRBD1 as a possible D gene (6 bases). Trimming stripped 5 bases from V and 2 bases from J, with 13 bases between. CDR1 and CDR2 (germline): SGHTA, FQGNSA. The CDR3 sequence is 15 residues long. CDR3 nucleotide sequence: TGTGCCAGCAGCGAACAGGGTGCACCTGGAAACACCATATATTTT. This gives the protein CASSEQGAPGNTIYF.

The chain links TRBV9 to TRBJ2-1, with D tentatively TRBD2 (5 bases). Germline V gives CDR1 SGDLS, CDR2 YYNGEE. Trimming took 0 bases from V and 0 from J, leaving 10 bases between them. The CDR3 totals 16 residues. The CDR3 DNA follows: TGTGCCAGCAGCGTAGCCAGGACTCCCTCCTACAATGAGCAGTTCTTC. Its translation is CASSVARTPSYNEQFF.

The gene calls are TRBV18 and TRBJ2-7, with a possible D match to TRBD1 (7 bases). This CDR3 spans 15 amino acids. CDR1 and CDR2 from the germline V gene are KGHSH and LQKENI. The germline V and J ends were trimmed by 3 bases and 5 bases, with 17 bases remaining between them. In DNA, the CDR3 is TGTGCCAGCTCACCCCCCCGCGCAGGGGGGCACGAGCAGTACTTC. Its protein product is CASSPPRAGGHEQYF.

The chain employs TRBV14 and TRBJ2-7, with D tentatively TRBD1 (6 bases). The ends were cut back, 4 bases at V and 2 bases at J, with 21 bases in the middle. CDR1 and CDR2 (germline): SGHDN, FVKESK. This CDR3 is 17 amino acids long. CDR3 sequence (DNA): TGTGCCAGCAGCCTTAGAGAGATGTTGGGACATCCCTACGAGCAGTACTTC. Protein: CASSLREMLGHPYEQYF.

The V call is TRBV7-8, the J call TRBJ2-3, with D tentatively TRBD1 (7 bases). V gave up 5 bases and J gave up 1 base, with 16 bases separating them. CDR3 size: 16 residues. Germline V gene sequence: CDR1 SGHVS, CDR2 FQNEAQ. Here the CDR3 DNA reads TGTGCCAGCAGCCTCGGAGGGGGCGCCGGCACAGATACGCAGTATTTT. Protein product: CASSLGGGAGTDTQYF.

The chain is built from TRBV5-6 and TRBJ2-1; 8 bases are a match to TRBD1. V lost 2 bases, J lost 7 bases, and 11 bases stayed unmatched. The CDR3 extends over 16 amino acids. Per germline, CDR1 SGHDT and CDR2 YYEEEE. CDR3 in DNA: TGTGCCAGCAGCTTACCCCCCGGACAGGGAAAAAATGAGCAGTTCTTC. The encoded protein is CASSLPPGQGKNEQFF.

The chain links TRBV10-2 to TRBJ1-4; no clear D gene. Germline CDR1 reads WSHSY; CDR2 reads SAAADI. V was pared by 5 bases and J by 8 bases, with 21 bases between. The CDR3 has 16 amino acids. The CDR3 DNA follows: TGCGCCAGCAGTTCGAATTCGGGGAGGAATAAGGAAAAACTGTTTTTT. Translated: CASSSNSGRNKEKLFF.

J is TRBJ1-5 and V is TRBV18; tentatively, D is TRBD1 (6 bases). CDR1 is KGHSH, CDR2 LQKENI, per germline. This CDR3 is built from 16 residues. V lost 5 bases, J lost 0 bases, and 14 bases lay in between. CDR3 bases: TGTGCCAGCTCAACAAGCCGGACAGATAGCAATCAGCCCCAGCATTTT. Its translation is CASSTSRTDSNQPQHF.

This clone was counted a few times. The rearrangement links TRBV19 to TRBJ1-4; TRBD1 agrees at 12 bases. Germline V gives CDR1 LNHDA, CDR2 SQIVND (reference sequence). The trim removed 5 bases at V and 11 bases at J, leaving 12 bases unmatched. This CDR3 contains 16 residues. CDR3 region: CASSVGQGAQMEKLFF. CDR3 coding DNA: TGTGCCAGTAGTGTGGGACAGGGGGCACAAATGGAGAAACTGTTTTTT.

The chain joins TRBV29-1 to TRBJ2-7; TRBD1 agrees at 9 bases. Trimming cost V 6 bases and J 5 bases; bases outside gene matches: 8. The CDR3 contains 13 residues. The germline V gene has CDR1 SQVTM and CDR2 ANQGSEA. CDR3 coding DNA: TGCAGCGTGTACCGGGACAGGGCGGACGAGCAGTACTTC. Amino acid sequence: CSVYRDRADEQYF.